This paragraph covers one T cell receptor (beta chain) sequence. Its target is not known. Here immunoSEQ multiplex PCR was the method, and the copy in TCRdb shows in-frame clones only, minus some. This table lists tens of thousands of clones. This sample is part of a study of T cells in women clearing cervical HPV infection. Findings of the study overall: Richness plus V gene abundances separated cases from controls with AUC less than 0.9. CIN3+ cases had significantly higher TCR repertoire richness than controls, but evenness did not differ.

All donors had a single incident cervical HPV16 infection, not prevalent. The receptor was isolated from a woman aged 18 to 75 with a cervical HPV16 infection that either progressed to CIN3+ or cleared (not recorded which). Sequencing was performed on blood buffy coat.

CDR3 protein: CASSNSGTSYNEQFF. CDR3 bases read: TGTGCCAGCAGCAATAGCGGGACCTCCTACAATGAG. V is TRBV7-2 and J is TRBJ2-1; 8 bases fit TRBD2. The CDR3 goes on 3 residues after the read ends, and that part is filled in from the germline J gene. Germline lookup yields CDR1 SGHTA and CDR2 FQGNSA. The CDR3 is 15 residues long. The junction had 3 bases not matched to a gene; V was cut back by 5 bases and J by 0 bases.